The present entry profiles one TCR beta chain with its context. The CDR3 contains 12 residues. Germline V gives CDR1 MNHEY, CDR2 SVGEGT. The V and J ends lost 1 base and 5 bases respectively, with 5 bases between them. These data come from a study of blood T cell repertoires in COVID-19. Using immunoSEQ multiplex PCR, the repertoire was profiled, and TCRdb retains in-frame clones only, with some absent. The table has roughly 31,000 clones, about 90% seen once. The clonotype was recovered from a man in his sixties with active COVID-19. The chain employs TRBV6-2 or TRBV6-3 and TRBJ1-1, with D hard to call. Sequencing was carried out using peripheral blood. In DNA, the CDR3 is TGTGCCAGCAGTTACTGGCGGACTGAAGCTTTCTTT. Residues: CASSYWRTEAFF.